This T cell receptor beta chain stems from a study of T cells in Graves' hyperthyroidism and ophthalmopathy. Study-wide points: Most expanded thyroid clonotypes above 0.001 also appeared in blood.

The TCR beta CDR3 regions underwent amplification using RNA transcripts as the source. When the TCR CDR3 underwent first-round RT-PCR, the HTBI primer set was used. MiXCR was run by TCRdb on the multiplex PCR reads, yielding one entry per CDR3 protein. The sample has about 640,000 distinct CDR3 sequences, about 14% seen once. About this clonotype itself: The antigen is undetermined.

CDR3 size: 15 residues. V shed 7 bases and J 4 bases; nucleotides not matched to a gene: 6. This sequence joins TRBV12-3 or TRBV12-4 and TRBJ2-3; the match to TRBD2 covers 12 bases. The TCR sequence derives from a woman between 50 and 59 years old with Graves' ophthalmopathy. The specimen was blood. The CDR3 DNA follows: TGTGCCAGCAAGACTAGCGGGAGCGGCGCAGATACGCAGTATTTT. Protein: CASKTSGSGADTQYF.